These 24 T cell receptor beta chains share one sample of origin, sequenced in a study of human T cells and chemical hapten exposure. In TCRdb, the RACE reads were re-called with MiXCR into one record per CDR3 protein. Of tens of thousands of distinct CDR3 sequences listed, roughly 12% are singletons. The time point: patch test 1, 2 weeks after DPC sensitization. Treatment noted: therapeutic diphenylcyclopropenone sensitization with weekly scalp DPC. Here the sequenced sample was whole blood, taken in connection with sensitization to the hapten diphenylcyclopropenone (DPC). The receptors come from a woman aged 60-70 years with alopecia areata. Some clones in this sample may be carry-over from other donors' samples.

To note about this clonotype: This may come from a read error, since a much larger clone is one base off. The DNA of the CDR3 is TGCGCCAGCAGCCCCCGCGAGGGCTCTGAGGCCAACGTCCTGACTTTC. This translates into CASSPREGSEANVLTF. The V call is TRBV5-1, the J call TRBJ2-6, with a weak D call TRBD2 (5 bases). Per the germline V gene, CDR1 is SGHRS and CDR2 is YFSETQ. The CDR3 is made up of 16 amino acids.

This clonotype has only a few counts. DNA for the CDR3: TGTGCCAGCAGCTCCGGGGCAGATACGCAGTATTTT. Translated, it gives CASSSGADTQYF. The V call is TRBV7-6, the J call TRBJ2-3, with a possible D match to TRBD2 (5 bases). Trimming took 4 bases from V and 4 from J, leaving 6 bases between them. Germline CDR1 and CDR2: SGHVS and FNYEAQ. The CDR3 is 12 amino acids.

This clonotype was found a few times. The gene calls are TRBV12-3 or TRBV12-4 and TRBJ2-5, with TRBD1 matching over 7 bases. The J segment lost 5 bases and the V segment lost 5 bases, leaving 14 bases of the junction unmatched. The CDR3 runs 16 residues. CDR3 in amino acids: CASSTGQESPQETQYF. The CDR3 DNA sequence: TGTGCCAGCAGTACCGGACAGGAAAGCCCGCAGGAGACCCAGTACTTC.

The chain has TRBV6-6 and TRBJ1-1; a weak D match, TRBD1 (6 bases). Between the trimmed V and J ends, which lost 2 bases and 6 bases, there was a span of 19 bases. Germline V gene lookup returns CDR1 MNHNY and CDR2 SVGAGI (reference sequence). The CDR3 runs 16 residues. DNA of the CDR3: TGTGCCAGCAGTTACGGCTCGAACACAGGGTTCTCTGAAGCTTTCTTT. Translated, it gives CASSYGSNTGFSEAFF.

The rearrangement uses TRBV6-6 and TRBJ1-5; maybe TRBD1 (5 bases). V dropped 2 bases and J dropped 3 bases, with 8 bases sitting between them. The CDR3 runs to 14 residues. CDR1 and CDR2 (germline): MNHNY, SVGAGI (reference sequence). This CDR3 reads CASSYQGLNQPQHF. CDR3 DNA: TGTGCCAGCAGTTACCAGGGCCTCAATCAGCCCCAGCATTTT.

The sample holds many counts of this clonotype. The chain carries TRBV7-3 and TRBJ1-1, with TRBD1 identical over 8 bases. Unmatched junction bases numbered 2, after V lost 5 bases and J lost 3 bases. CDR3 length: 13 residues. CDR1 is SGHTA and CDR2 is FQGTGA in the germline V gene. CDR3 residues: CASSTQGDTEAFF. The CDR3 DNA sequence: TGTGCCAGCAGCACACAGGGGGACACTGAAGCTTTCTTT.

This clonotype has ten or more counts. This chain links TRBV7-9 with TRBJ2-1, with D possibly being TRBD1 or TRBD2 (5 bases each). CDR3 size: 14 residues. V was trimmed by 5 bases and J by 4 bases, leaving 12 bases between them. From germline, CDR1 is SEHNR and CDR2 FQNEAQ (reference sequence). The CDR3 DNA sequence: TGTGCCAGCAGCCCAGGGAGCCGGTACAATGAGCAGTTCTTC. Encoded protein: CASSPGSRYNEQFF.

A few counts support this clonotype. The chain is built from TRBV5-1 and TRBJ1-2, with TRBD1 matching 8 bases. The CDR3 covers 15 residues. The V segment lost 5 bases and the J segment 2 bases; nucleotides outside the gene matches: 8. From germline, CDR1 is SGHRS and CDR2 YFSETQ. The CDR3 DNA reads as TGCGCCAGCAGTAGGACAGGGTCAACCAACTATGGCTACACCTTC. Its translation: CASSRTGSTNYGYTF.

The chain recombines TRBV29-1 with TRBJ2-5; D might be TRBD1 (6 bases). CDR3 length equals 13 residues. V was pared by 7 bases and J by 3 bases, with 15 bases between. Germline assignment: CDR1 SQVTM and CDR2 ANQGSEA. CDR3 sequence (DNA): TGCAGCGCCAACACAGGGTTCGAAGAGACCCAGTACTTC. It yields the protein CSANTGFEETQYF.

The J gene is TRBJ2-7, the V gene TRBV2; 9 bases fit TRBD1. The CDR3 extends over 14 amino acids. V lost 6 bases, J lost 3 bases, and 6 bases stayed unmatched. Germline loops: CDR1 SNHLY, CDR2 FYNNEI. CDR3 in amino acids: CASSEQGALYEQYF. The DNA of the CDR3 is TGTGCCAGCAGCGAACAGGGGGCGCTCTACGAGCAGTACTTC. Using reference TRBV2 and TRBJ2-7 for the parts outside the CDR3, the full variable domain is EPEVTQTPSHQVTQMGQEVILRCVPISNHLYFYWYRQILGQKVEFLVSFYNNEISEKSEIFDDQFSVERPDGSNFTLKIRSTKLEDSAMYFCASSEQGALYEQYFGPGTRLTVT.

The chain links TRBV7-2 to TRBJ2-5, with D hard to call. Trimming removed 7 bases at V and 2 bases at J, with 11 bases between. Germline lookup yields CDR1 SGHTA and CDR2 FQGNSA. This CDR3 region has 13 residues. The CDR3 region is CASTADLQETQYF. Here the CDR3 DNA reads TGTGCCAGCACCGCAGACTTGCAAGAGACCCAGTACTTC.

This clonotype appeared many times. The chain links TRBV7-2 to TRBJ1-1; tentative D call: TRBD1 (5 bases). The CDR3 has 17 amino acids. The V gene's germline CDR1 is SGHTA and CDR2 FQGNSA. Trimming removed 1 base at V and 2 bases at J, with 17 bases between. CDR3 protein: CASSLGASRGSNTEAFF. DNA for the CDR3: TGTGCCAGCAGCTTAGGGGCATCAAGGGGATCAAACACTGAAGCTTTCTTT.

The sample holds a few counts of this clonotype. The CDR3 here is CASSLGTGVVNEQFF. As DNA, the CDR3 is TGTGCCAGCAGTCTTGGGACAGGGGTAGTGAATGAGCAGTTCTTC. V usage is TRBV12-3 or TRBV12-4 and J usage is TRBJ2-1; 10 bases align to TRBD1. This CDR3 spans 15 amino acids. The trim removed 5 bases at V and 7 bases at J, leaving 8 bases unmatched.

DNA of the CDR3: TGTGCCAGCGGACTTGAGAACACGGCTAACTATGGCTACACCTTC. It is translated as CASGLENTANYGYTF. The rearrangement links TRBV6-1 to TRBJ1-2; D is uncertain. With 8 bases removed from V and 0 bases from J, the gap between germline ends came to 16 bases. Germline loops: CDR1 MNHNS, CDR2 SASEGT. CDR3 length: 15 amino acids.

This clonotype was detected a few times. The rearrangement joins TRBV5-5 to TRBJ2-2; a possible D gene is TRBD2 (6 bases). Germline V gives CDR1 SGHKS, CDR2 YYEKEE (reference sequence). This CDR3 is 15 amino acids long. Trimming took off 4 bases at V and 3 bases at J, with 13 bases between the two ends. CDR3 amino acids: CASSPSSGDTGELFF. CDR3 in DNA: TGTGCCAGCAGCCCCTCGTCGGGGGACACCGGGGAGCTGTTTTTT.

This clonotype was counted only a few times. The chain carries TRBV2 and TRBJ1-2; D gene ambiguous. CDR1 is SNHLY, CDR2 FYNNEI, per germline. Trimming left V 2 bases short and J 4 bases short, with 8 bases between. This CDR3 has 13 residues. CDR3 in DNA: TGTGCCAGCAGTGAAAGCCGATCCTATGGCTACACCTTC. It encodes CASSESRSYGYTF.

This clonotype has a handful of counts. The chain carries TRBV2 and TRBJ1-1; D is unresolved. This CDR3 spans 13 amino acids. Germline CDR1 reads SNHLY; CDR2 reads FYNNEI. V was cut by 6 bases and J by 6 bases, with 14 bases left in between. CDR3 sequence (DNA): TGTGCCAGCAGAATTGTGGGGATCGCTGAAGCTTTCTTT. Translating gives CASRIVGIAEAFF.

Many counts were recorded for this clonotype. A read error may produce the germline difference seen at one junction end. The chain uses TRBV7-7 and TRBJ2-1; D may be TRBD2 (5 bases). This CDR3 is 13 amino acids long. Germline loops: CDR1 SSHAT, CDR2 FNYEAQ (reference sequence). CDR3 bases: TGTGCTAGCAGCTCTAGATTACGGGGTGAGCAGTTCTTC. This encodes CASSSRLRGEQFF.

This clonotype has a handful of counts. The V and J genes are TRBV7-3 and TRBJ2-3; TRBD2 is a possible D gene (7 bases). The germline V and J ends were trimmed by 3 bases and 0 bases, with 16 bases remaining between them. The length of the CDR3 is 17 residues. Germline-derived CDR1 and CDR2 are SGHTA and FQGTGA. The CDR3 DNA follows: TGTGCCAGCAGCTTGGAATGGCGGGGGCCCAGCACAGATACGCAGTATTTT. Protein: CASSLEWRGPSTDTQYF.

The chain is built from TRBV6-5 and TRBJ2-6; D might be TRBD1 or TRBD2, each matching 5 bases. The CDR3 length is 16 residues. V dropped 2 bases and J dropped 5 bases, with 13 bases sitting between them. Germline CDR1 and CDR2: MNHEY and SVGAGI. CDR3 DNA sequence: TGTGCCAGCAGTTACGTGGGACCTTGGAGGGCCAACGTCCTGACTTTC. Its translation: CASSYVGPWRANVLTF.

In this sample, this clonotype turned up many times. The chain employs TRBV11-3 and TRBJ2-1; D may be TRBD2 (6 bases). V lost 1 base and J 6 bases, leaving 13 bases between the germline ends. The CDR3 contains 15 residues. CDR1 is SGHNT and CDR2 is YENEEA in the germline V gene. CDR3: CASSLGGARRNEQFF. The CDR3 region has the DNA TGTGCCAGCAGCTTAGGCGGGGCCAGACGCAATGAGCAGTTCTTC.

There are many counts of this clonotype. The chain has TRBV2 and TRBJ2-1, with TRBD1 as a possible D gene (6 bases). The CDR3 has 15 residues. Trimming cost V 6 bases and J 6 bases, with 18 bases left between them. Germline V gene lookup returns CDR1 SNHLY and CDR2 FYNNEI. CDR3 nucleotides: TGTGCCAGCAGGGACAGTCCGGAGAGAGGCAATGAGCAGTTCTTC. It specifies CASRDSPERGNEQFF.

The V and J genes are TRBV5-1 and TRBJ2-1; 7 bases are a match to TRBD2. The germline V gene has CDR1 SGHRS and CDR2 YFSETQ. The V and J ends lost 0 bases and 10 bases, in that order; junction bases with no gene match: 1. The CDR3 covers 12 residues. The CDR3 spells CASSLEAGEQFF. CDR3 DNA: TGCGCCAGCAGCTTGGAAGCGGGGGAGCAGTTCTTC.

The sample holds many counts of this clonotype. V is TRBV3-1 and J is TRBJ1-1; D possibly corresponds to TRBD1 (5 bases). CDR1 and CDR2 (germline): LGHDT, YNNKEL (reference sequence). This CDR3 is built from 15 residues. V dropped 1 base and J dropped 1 base, with 10 bases sitting between them. CDR3 in amino acids: CASSQGGVSNTEAFF. The CDR3 nucleotides are TGTGCCAGCAGCCAAGGAGGGGTTTCGAACACTGAAGCTTTCTTT.